This T cell receptor (beta chain) was identified in a study of blood T cells in healthy people across ages (dated by TCRdb to the mid-2010s). Describing the broader study: Template switching captured roughly one uniquely barcoded TCR beta cDNA molecule per two T cells in model experiments. Using deep sequencing normalized with unique cDNA molecular identifiers, the study measured how TCR beta repertoire diversity changes with age. The donors were split into four age groups: young (average 16 years), middle-aged (over 35), aged (approximately 60) and long-lived (82). For two donors (one aged 18 to 30 and one aged 80 or older), the study analyzed two additional independent replicas of 1 million unique cDNA reads from the same blood draw.

The germline ends are 8 bases apart after V is trimmed by 0 bases and J by 4 bases. From the cysteine through the phenylalanine, the CDR3 covers 14 amino acids. CDR3 DNA only is kept here, 42 bases in frame from base 1. As encoded in the germline V gene, CDR1 is MGHRA while CDR2 is YSYEKL. Receptor libraries were prepared by 5' RACE. Sequenced using an Illumina HiSeq 2500. A second PCR of roughly 7 to 11 cycles was performed with a sample-barcoded 5' primer and a J-beta primer mix. A template-switch 5' adaptor carrying 12 random nucleotides introduced a unique molecular identifier onto each TCR beta cDNA molecule. At least 2.5 million CDR3-containing paired-end reads were obtained from each sample. The Mint cDNA synthesis kit, primed by a TRBC-specific oligonucleotide, was used to synthesize first-strand cDNA from all RNA. All cDNA was treated with uracil-DNA glycosylase and then went through a first 18-cycle PCR with the universal primers M1SS and BC2_uni_R. Per the authors' processing: For normalization, 1 million high-quality reads were randomly selected from each sample, with every read carrying a distinct molecular identifier. Reads with shared molecular identifiers were discarded instead of being binned into consensus sequences. MiTCR, with a Q25 quality threshold and the strictest error-elimination algorithm, was used for CDR3 identification, clonotype clustering and error correction. Lower-bound total TCR beta diversity was estimated with a nonparametric unseen species model using Euler transformation. TCRdb redid the processing of the public reads, applying fastp at Q25 and MiXCR, and retained in-frame beta chains. Entries that share a CDR3 protein sequence are merged under the most common genes and DNA. The V and J calls shown here were made by TCRdb, not taken from the authors' results. The sample table shows 500,000 to 650,000 distinct CDR3 sequences, and about 25% are seen once. Roughly 3.5% of the sample is held by the ten biggest clonotypes.

This clonotype was detected only a few times. It has no known antigen specificity. There are no base qualities to consult, and no much larger clone falls within one base. Donors were roughly 40 systemically healthy Caucasian individuals from Russia aged about 6 to 100 years. Ten milliliters of peripheral blood were drawn from each donor into EDTA-treated Vacutainer tubes. Ficoll-Paque density-gradient centrifugation was used to isolate PBMCs, with at least 6 million per sample. Total RNA was extracted from PBMCs with Trizol reagent, with at least 6 micrograms obtained per sample. For every donor, flow cytometry on a PBMC aliquot measured the percentage of naive CD45RAhigh/CD27high T cells. Paper-wide results and their limitations: Total diversity estimates from one million sequenced T cells were considered lower bounds and underestimates. Observed TCR beta diversity correlated strongly with the percentage of naive T cells measured by flow cytometry. Observed TCR beta diversity per million T cells fell roughly linearly with age, and a significant reduction was already apparent by age roughly 40. Bulk unsorted PBMC profiling prevented conclusive comparison of naive and antigen-experienced compartments. Compared with the aged group, more naive CD4+ T cells, fewer expanded clones and increased TCR diversity were shown by the long-lived group, suggesting age selection. Because the CMV infection status of the donors was unknown, age-related changes in expanded clonotypes may potentially have been confounded.

The sample was also linked to a second study, of T cells of mothers and their children. The second investigation adds: Donors were nine systemically healthy Caucasian individuals: three mothers and their six children. cDNA synthesis used all of the extracted RNA, with approximately 1.6 ug of RNA in each 15 ul reaction. In the second PCR, the M1S primer introduced both the sample barcodes and 2-4 random nucleotides. Over 9.5 million TCR beta CDR3 reads were obtained for each mother, and approximately 3 million reads were obtained for each child. In both related and unrelated pairs, thymic selection shapes the output of TCR recombination in a similar way, with inherited differences having only a minor effect. Normalized repertoire overlap in related mother-child pairs was always slightly higher than in unrelated mother-child pairs, but the difference was never significant. With a sensitivity of approximately 100 clones per million clonotypes, no persistent microchimeric T cell clones were detected. Deep NGS was used in the study to compare the TCR beta repertoires of mothers and children and to look for features that separate related mother-child pairs from unrelated individuals. Mothers averaged about 40 +/- 4 years of age and children averaged about 10 +/- 4 years. After adapter ligation was performed with NEBNext reagents, the libraries were sequenced on an Illumina HiSeq 2000 with 100+100 nt paired-end reads. To prevent cross-contamination, the mother and child libraries were prepared one month apart and sequenced in separate runs. Each donor had between about 450,000 and 2,300,000 distinct TCR beta clonotypes identified. Naive TCR beta clonotypes were estimated from low-frequency clonotypes matched to each donor's FACS-determined naive share, without sorting.

The chain is made from TRBV4-1 and TRBJ2-3; the D gene is perhaps TRBD1, on 6 matching bases. What was sequenced was blood. The receptor was isolated from a boy aged 2 to 9 in good health. The DNA sequence is given as TGCGCCAGCAGCCAAGAACAGGGCCCAGATACGCAGTATTTT. This codes for CASSQEQGPDTQYF.